The entry that follows covers one T cell receptor beta chain sequence. The sample originates from a study of blood T cell repertoires in COVID-19. Background on the study: Samples taken during acute and convalescent COVID-19 were collected in the United States, Italy and Spain. From T cells, B-cell-depleted T cells, or PBMCs came the material, which was cDNA or gDNA.

V dropped 0 bases and J dropped 2; count of bases not matched to a gene: 7. Germline CDR1 reads SGDLS; CDR2 reads YYNGEE. There are 17 residues in the CDR3. Original processing notes: The authors estimated nucleated cell counts from reference gene primer amplification. Generated by immunoSEQ multiplex PCR, the TCRdb table keeps only in-frame clones and is missing some. The D gene and trimming were derived from the DNA, and the V and J assignments and clone size from that table. The table has a few hundred thousand clones, 89% seen once. The sample was peripheral blood. This sequence joins TRBV9 and TRBJ2-3, with TRBD2 matching 9 bases. The source is a woman aged 40 to 50 who had recovered from COVID-19. Here the CDR3 reads CASSVDWAGGATDTQYF. In nucleotides, the CDR3 is TGTGCCAGCAGCGTAGATTGGGCGGGGGGGGCCACAGATACGCAGTATTTT.